A selection of T cell receptor beta chains follows, all from one sample in a study of CD8 T cells in ankylosing spondylitis. TCRdb processed the 5' RACE reads anew with MiXCR; each CDR3 protein has one entry. The sample lists roughly 230,000 distinct CDR3 sequences, 8% to 10% occurring once. The sequenced sample consisted of blood, either unsorted or a sorted T cell fraction (not recorded which). All receptors come from a female donor with ankylosing spondylitis or in good health (not recorded which). Each CDR3 is given with its conserved first and last residue. Each record gives: V gene, J gene, clone size, D gene, CDR3 protein, CDR3 DNA. A D gene is named only where the DNA matches it firmly. The size field is filled for only some rows; it gives once, few, many or a size class.

v_call: TRBV11-3
j_call: TRBJ2-6
clone_size: .
d_call: TRBD2
cdr3_aa: CASSLGATSGIGGGAGANVLTF
cdr3_nt: TGTGCCAGCAGCTTAGGGGCGACTAGCGGGATAGGGGGCGGCGCTGGGGCCAACGTCCTGACTTTC

v_call: TRBV6-4
j_call: TRBJ1-2
clone_size: many
d_call: .
cdr3_aa: CASSDRRGRYGYTF
cdr3_nt: TGTGCCAGCAGTGACCGGAGGGGGAGGTATGGCTACACCTTC

v_call: TRBV19
j_call: TRBJ2-1
clone_size: many
d_call: TRBD1
cdr3_aa: CASSIEGQGQWRPDNEQFF
cdr3_nt: TGTGCCAGTAGTATAGAGGGACAGGGGCAGTGGCGGCCTGACAATGAGCAGTTCTTC

v_call: TRBV18
j_call: TRBJ2-5
clone_size: many
d_call: .
cdr3_aa: CASSPPLGQETQYF
cdr3_nt: TGTGCCAGCTCACCCCCACTAGGCCAAGAGACCCAGTACTTC

v_call: TRBV7-8
j_call: TRBJ1-1
clone_size: many
d_call: .
cdr3_aa: CASSLVPEAGAFF
cdr3_nt: TGTGCCAGCAGCTTAGTCCCGGAGGCTGGCGCTTTCTTT

v_call: TRBV5-1
j_call: TRBJ2-1
clone_size: many
d_call: .
cdr3_aa: CASSLAIVGDSINEQFF
cdr3_nt: TGCGCCAGCAGCTTGGCTATCGTAGGTGATTCCATCAATGAGCAGTTCTTC

v_call: TRBV5-1
j_call: TRBJ2-3
clone_size: many
d_call: .
cdr3_aa: CASSSDSRGTDTQYF
cdr3_nt: TGCGCCAGCAGCTCGGATTCTAGGGGCACAGATACGCAGTATTTT

v_call: TRBV30
j_call: TRBJ1-1
clone_size: few
d_call: .
cdr3_aa: CAWSMNTEAFF
cdr3_nt: TGTGCCTGGAGTATGAACACTGAAGCTTTCTTT

v_call: TRBV29-1
j_call: TRBJ2-7
clone_size: many
d_call: .
cdr3_aa: CSVEPPRAYEQYF
cdr3_nt: TGCAGCGTTGAACCTCCCAGGGCCTACGAGCAGTACTTC

v_call: TRBV7-9
j_call: TRBJ2-1
clone_size: few
d_call: .
cdr3_aa: CASREVGEQFF
cdr3_nt: TGTGCCAGCAGGGAGGTAGGGGAGCAGTTCTTC

v_call: TRBV20-1
j_call: TRBJ2-5
clone_size: many
d_call: TRBD1
cdr3_aa: CSATNSRGKRWGQETQYF
cdr3_nt: TGCAGTGCTACCAACTCCAGGGGGAAGCGGTGGGGTCAAGAGACCCAGTACTTC

v_call: TRBV7-2
j_call: TRBJ1-6
clone_size: .
d_call: .
cdr3_aa: CASSMTEGTWLHF
cdr3_nt: TGTGCCAGCAGCATGACTGAGGGGACATGGCTCCACTTT

v_call: TRBV5-1
j_call: TRBJ2-6
clone_size: few
d_call: TRBD1
cdr3_aa: CASSLRGQGASGANVLTF
cdr3_nt: TGCGCCAGCAGCTTGCGGGGACAGGGGGCCTCTGGGGCCAACGTCCTGACTTTC

v_call: TRBV24-1
j_call: TRBJ2-1
clone_size: .
d_call: TRBD1
cdr3_aa: CATSDDRGRFEQFF
cdr3_nt: TGTGCCACCAGTGATGACAGGGGGCGCTTTGAGCAGTTCTTC

v_call: TRBV7-2
j_call: TRBJ2-2
clone_size: many
d_call: TRBD2
cdr3_aa: CASKVGAGVYGGELFF
cdr3_nt: TGTGCCAGCAAGGTGGGAGCGGGAGTCTACGGCGGGGAGCTGTTTTTT

v_call: TRBV2
j_call: TRBJ2-2
clone_size: many
d_call: TRBD2
cdr3_aa: CASRKGLAGGHTGELFF
cdr3_nt: TGTGCCAGCAGGAAGGGACTAGCGGGAGGCCACACCGGGGAGCTGTTTTTT

v_call: TRBV20-1
j_call: TRBJ1-2
clone_size: many
d_call: TRBD1
cdr3_aa: CSVTQGEYGYTF
cdr3_nt: TGCAGTGTTACACAGGGGGAATATGGCTACACCTTC

v_call: TRBV20-1
j_call: TRBJ1-2
clone_size: many
d_call: .
cdr3_aa: CSARIPESPYGYTF
cdr3_nt: TGCAGTGCTAGGATTCCCGAATCCCCTTATGGCTACACCTTC

v_call: TRBV5-1
j_call: TRBJ2-3
clone_size: many
d_call: .
cdr3_aa: CASSPQGRERSDTQYF
cdr3_nt: TGCGCCAGCAGCCCCCAGGGACGGGAGCGGTCAGATACGCAGTATTTT

v_call: TRBV7-7
j_call: TRBJ2-1
clone_size: .
d_call: .
cdr3_aa: CASSSFFRPNEQFF
cdr3_nt: TGTGCCAGCAGCTCCTTCTTCAGACCCAATGAGCAGTTCTTC

v_call: TRBV10-1
j_call: TRBJ1-1
clone_size: many
d_call: TRBD1
cdr3_aa: CASRQGLNTEAFF
cdr3_nt: TGCGCCAGCCGACAGGGATTGAACACTGAAGCTTTCTTT

v_call: TRBV20-1
j_call: TRBJ2-1
clone_size: many
d_call: .
cdr3_aa: CSARGVAGINEQFF
cdr3_nt: TGCAGTGCCCGAGGGGTGGCGGGAATTAATGAGCAGTTCTTC

v_call: TRBV29-1
j_call: TRBJ1-2
clone_size: many
d_call: TRBD1
cdr3_aa: CSVEPDRDYGYTF
cdr3_nt: TGCAGCGTTGAGCCCGACAGGGACTATGGCTACACCTTC

v_call: TRBV7-2
j_call: TRBJ2-3
clone_size: .
d_call: .
cdr3_aa: CASSLVVADTQYF
cdr3_nt: TGTGCCAGCAGCTTAGTGGTAGCAGATACGCAGTATTTT

v_call: TRBV14
j_call: TRBJ2-1
clone_size: many
d_call: TRBD2
cdr3_aa: CASSQALGLADLYNEQFF
cdr3_nt: TGTGCCAGCAGCCAAGCCCTGGGACTAGCAGACCTCTACAATGAGCAGTTCTTC

v_call: TRBV20-1
j_call: TRBJ1-2
clone_size: many
d_call: .
cdr3_aa: CSARDRGRDDLLGDRYGYTF
cdr3_nt: TGCAGTGCTAGAGATCGAGGCCGGGACGACTTGTTGGGCGACCGGTATGGCTACACCTTC

v_call: TRBV6-4
j_call: TRBJ2-1
clone_size: many
d_call: TRBD2
cdr3_aa: CASSAPPLWKREGRLGEQFF
cdr3_nt: TGTGCCAGCAGTGCTCCCCCCCTCTGGAAGCGGGAGGGCCGGTTGGGTGAGCAGTTCTTC

v_call: TRBV6-2/TRBV6-3
j_call: TRBJ2-1
clone_size: many
d_call: TRBD1
cdr3_aa: CASRTRTGAGEQFF
cdr3_nt: TGTGCCAGCAGGACCAGGACAGGGGCAGGGGAGCAGTTCTTC

v_call: TRBV19
j_call: TRBJ2-1
clone_size: many
d_call: TRBD2
cdr3_aa: CASSVSTSVRWGNEQFF
cdr3_nt: TGTGCCAGTAGCGTGAGTACTAGCGTCCGCTGGGGAAATGAGCAGTTCTTC

v_call: TRBV10-3
j_call: TRBJ1-3
clone_size: many
d_call: .
cdr3_aa: CAISEQGNTIYF
cdr3_nt: TGTGCCATCAGTGAGCAGGGAAACACCATATATTTT

v_call: TRBV29-1
j_call: TRBJ2-3
clone_size: many
d_call: .
cdr3_aa: CSVEGPRDQNPTTDTQYF
cdr3_nt: TGCAGCGTTGAAGGTCCCCGGGACCAAAACCCCACCACAGATACGCAGTATTTT

v_call: TRBV3-1
j_call: TRBJ2-5
clone_size: many
d_call: .
cdr3_aa: CASSRRAMGETQYF
cdr3_nt: TGTGCCAGCAGCCGCAGGGCTATGGGTGAGACCCAGTACTTC

v_call: TRBV5-5
j_call: TRBJ1-4
clone_size: many
d_call: .
cdr3_aa: CASSSNLGSTNEKLFF
cdr3_nt: TGTGCCAGCAGCTCGAATCTTGGATCAACTAATGAAAAACTGTTTTTT

v_call: TRBV20-1
j_call: TRBJ2-1
clone_size: .
d_call: .
cdr3_aa: CSARGEWGSYNEQFF
cdr3_nt: TGCAGTGCCCGAGGGGAGTGGGGCTCCTACAATGAGCAGTTCTTC

v_call: TRBV4-3
j_call: TRBJ2-7
clone_size: many
d_call: .
cdr3_aa: CASSQGYSNGLDEQYF
cdr3_nt: TGCGCCAGCAGCCAAGGATATAGCAACGGGCTAGACGAGCAGTACTTC

v_call: TRBV5-1
j_call: TRBJ1-2
clone_size: many
d_call: TRBD1
cdr3_aa: CASSRDRNYGYTF
cdr3_nt: TGCGCCAGCAGCCGGGACAGGAACTATGGCTACACCTTC

v_call: TRBV7-2
j_call: TRBJ1-2
clone_size: many
d_call: .
cdr3_aa: CASSLDGGGYTF
cdr3_nt: TGTGCCAGCAGCTTAGATGGGGGTGGCTACACCTTC

v_call: TRBV5-1
j_call: TRBJ2-3
clone_size: many
d_call: TRBD1
cdr3_aa: CASSIGTATDTQYF
cdr3_nt: TGCGCCAGCAGCATCGGGACAGCCACAGATACGCAGTATTTT

v_call: TRBV7-2
j_call: TRBJ1-1
clone_size: many
d_call: TRBD1
cdr3_aa: CASSTRQGRTEAFF
cdr3_nt: TGTGCCAGCAGCACCCGACAGGGAAGAACTGAAGCTTTCTTT

v_call: TRBV7-8
j_call: TRBJ1-2
clone_size: .
d_call: TRBD1
cdr3_aa: CASSENRGNFYGYTF
cdr3_nt: TGTGCCAGCAGCGAAAACAGGGGGAATTTCTATGGCTACACCTTC

v_call: TRBV20-1
j_call: TRBJ1-4
clone_size: many
d_call: .
cdr3_aa: CSASTGTDLGEKLFF
cdr3_nt: TGCAGTGCCTCGACGGGGACGGATCTTGGTGAAAAACTGTTTTTT

v_call: TRBV29-1
j_call: TRBJ1-1
clone_size: many
d_call: TRBD1
cdr3_aa: CSGGQGTNTEAFF
cdr3_nt: TGCAGCGGCGGACAGGGGACGAACACTGAAGCTTTCTTT

v_call: TRBV6-1
j_call: TRBJ2-3
clone_size: few
d_call: .
cdr3_aa: CASSRTSLTTGDTQYF
cdr3_nt: TGTGCCAGCAGTAGGACTTCACTAACGACAGGAGATACGCAGTATTTT

v_call: TRBV20-1
j_call: TRBJ2-1
clone_size: many
d_call: TRBD1
cdr3_aa: CSARGQGWGYNEQFF
cdr3_nt: TGCAGTGCTAGAGGACAGGGCTGGGGTTACAATGAGCAGTTCTTC

v_call: TRBV12-3/TRBV12-4
j_call: TRBJ1-2
clone_size: many
d_call: .
cdr3_aa: CASSLLYRVAYGYTF
cdr3_nt: TGTGCCAGCAGCCTCCTTTACAGGGTGGCATATGGCTACACCTTC

v_call: TRBV25-1
j_call: TRBJ2-5
clone_size: .
d_call: .
cdr3_aa: CASRLGSETQYF
cdr3_nt: TGTGCCAGCAGGCTCGGGTCGGAGACCCAGTACTTC

v_call: TRBV29-1
j_call: TRBJ2-7
clone_size: many
d_call: TRBD1
cdr3_aa: CSVTRGTGSYEQYF
cdr3_nt: TGCAGCGTGACACGCGGGACAGGCTCCTACGAGCAGTACTTC

v_call: TRBV6-2/TRBV6-3
j_call: TRBJ1-5
clone_size: many
d_call: .
cdr3_aa: CASRQSGSNQPQHF
cdr3_nt: TGTGCCAGCAGACAATCGGGGTCCAATCAGCCCCAGCATTTT

v_call: TRBV6-2/TRBV6-3
j_call: TRBJ1-2
clone_size: many
d_call: .
cdr3_aa: CASSYSTNYGYTF
cdr3_nt: TGTGCCAGCAGTTACTCGACTAACTATGGCTACACCTTC

v_call: TRBV7-2
j_call: TRBJ2-7
clone_size: many
d_call: TRBD2
cdr3_aa: CASRFIAGALHEQYF
cdr3_nt: TGTGCCAGCAGGTTCATAGCGGGGGCTCTCCACGAGCAGTACTTC

v_call: TRBV4-1
j_call: TRBJ2-1
clone_size: many
d_call: .
cdr3_aa: CASSQLGRNEQFF
cdr3_nt: TGCGCCAGCAGCCAATTGGGGAGGAATGAGCAGTTCTTC